This TCR beta chain was profiled in a study of PD-1 blockade in mismatch repair-deficient tumors. The protocol was immunoSEQ multiplex PCR, while the TCRdb copy is restricted to in-frame clones and leaves out a portion. The data show about 34,000 clones, approximately 80% seen once. Germline CDR1 is LGHNA and CDR2 is YNFKEQ. This CDR3 region has 16 residues. This clone was detected only once. The clonotype originates from an adult with mismatch repair-deficient cancer. The V and J genes are TRBV4-2 and TRBJ2-5; 8 positions agree with TRBD1. The assigned J gene may be wrong: the sequence end matches TRBJ2-7 better. The input for sequencing was PBMCs, taken around 6 weeks after starting pembrolizumab. CDR3 sequence: CASSPTMDRVSYEQYF. In DNA form, the CDR3 reads TGTGCCAGCAGCCCTACCATGGACAGGGTGTCCTACGAGCAGTACTTC.